A single sample gave rise to the 10 T cell receptor beta chains below, sequenced in a study of OX40 agonist ivuxolimab in advanced cancers. Assay used: immunoSEQ multiplex PCR; TCRdb lists only in-frame clones, some missing. The top ten clones hold 0.85% to 1% of a sample with approximately 79,000 clones, about 88% of them seen once. The sequenced sample was CD4+ or CD8+ T cells sorted from blood, obtained in a trial of the OX40 agonist ivuxolimab. The source of these receptors is an adult with an advanced solid tumor such as melanoma, head and neck, liver or kidney cancer.

CDR3 DNA: TGTGCCTGGAGTGTGAGAGACAGGGGACGAGTTGAGCAGTACTTC. Its protein product is CAWSVRDRGRVEQYF. V usage is TRBV30 and J usage is TRBJ2-7; 8 bases match TRBD1. This CDR3 is built from 15 residues. Trimming cost V 0 bases and J 7 bases; bases outside gene matches: 11. Germline CDR1 reads GTSNPN; CDR2 reads SVGIG (reference sequence).

The sample holds one count of this clone. The V call is TRBV6-1, the J call TRBJ2-7; TRBD1 aligns across 9 bases. Germline CDR1 and CDR2: MNHNS and SASEGT. CDR3 length equals 14 residues. V shed 7 bases and J 2 bases; nucleotides not matched to a gene: 6. CDR3 amino acids: CASIFGQGTYEQYF. For the CDR3, the DNA is TGTGCCAGCATATTCGGACAGGGGACCTACGAGCAGTACTTC.

The chain employs TRBV5-8 and TRBJ1-5; D not certain. CDR3 length equals 14 residues. Per germline, CDR1 SGHTS and CDR2 YDEGEE. V dropped 0 bases and J dropped 4 bases, with 8 bases sitting between them. The CDR3 bases are TGTGCCAGCAGCTTGGAGGAGTGGAATCAGCCCCAGCATTTT. As protein: CASSLEEWNQPQHF.

The chain has TRBV10-3 and TRBJ2-2, with 8 positions matching TRBD2. The CDR3 is made up of 16 amino acids. Germline CDR1 ENHRY, CDR2 SYGVKD. The V segment lost 4 bases and the J segment 2 bases; nucleotides outside the gene matches: 6. This CDR3 reads CAISAFSGTNTGELFF. The CDR3 DNA reads as TGTGCCATCAGTGCCTTTAGCGGGACAAACACCGGGGAGCTGTTTTTT.

This chain uses TRBV7-2 with TRBJ1-2; D is ambiguous. Germline values: CDR1 SGHTA, CDR2 FQGNSA. V was trimmed by 2 bases and J by 3 bases, leaving 7 bases between them. This CDR3 has 13 amino acids. The CDR3 sequence: CASSLKFDYGYTF. CDR3 nucleotides: TGTGCCAGCAGCTTAAAGTTCGACTATGGCTACACCTTC.

V and J are TRBV19 and TRBJ1-1; 8 bases match TRBD1. Germline assignment: CDR1 LNHDA and CDR2 SQIVND (reference sequence). V shed 4 bases, J shed 3 bases, and the junction held 7 bases outside the gene matches. This CDR3 has 15 residues. This CDR3 reads CASSNPGGADTEAFF. CDR3 bases: TGTGCCAGTAGTAACCCAGGGGGCGCCGACACTGAAGCTTTCTTT.

The chain carries TRBV10-3 and TRBJ2-1, with D unresolved. Germline V gene sequence: CDR1 ENHRY, CDR2 SYGVKD. This CDR3 is built from 12 residues. V lost 8 bases and J 10 bases, leaving 15 bases between the germline ends. CDR3: CAIADSAREQFF. In DNA, the CDR3 is TGTGCCATCGCGGATTCTGCAAGGGAGCAGTTCTTC.

This chain connects TRBV4-1 to TRBJ1-2; possibly TRBD1 for D (5 bases). V was cut by 0 bases and J by 4 bases, with 12 bases left in between. This CDR3 contains 15 residues. Germline CDR1 is MGHRA and CDR2 is YSYEKL. CDR3 region: CASSQEGRGGYGYTF. The CDR3 DNA reads TGCGCCAGCAGCCAAGAGGGAAGGGGCGGCTATGGCTACACCTTC.

The chain carries TRBV4-3 and TRBJ2-2; D is perhaps TRBD2 (6 bases). The CDR3 covers 16 residues. Per germline, CDR1 LGHNA and CDR2 YSLEER. Between the trimmed V and J ends, which lost 3 bases and 7 bases, there was a span of 18 bases. CDR3 DNA: TGCGCCAGCAGCCAGTTACGCGGGATAGCAGGCGGGGAGCTGTTTTTT. Residues: CASSQLRGIAGGELFF.

This chain joins TRBV25-1 and TRBJ1-3; perhaps TRBD1 as D (6 bases). Deletions cut 3 bases from V and 0 bases from J, with 15 bases between. The CDR3 covers 17 residues. CDR1 and CDR2 from the germline V gene are MGHDK and SYGVNS. This chain's CDR3 is CASSDATGLSSGNTIYF. In DNA, the CDR3 is TGTGCCAGCAGTGATGCCACAGGGTTGAGCTCTGGAAACACCATATATTTT.